A single TCR beta chain is shown here with its context. Its antigen is unidentified. The sample comes from a study of cytomegalovirus exposure and HLA in healthy donors. Germline V lookup: CDR1 MNHEY, CDR2 SVGAGI. CDR3 size: 13 residues. Trimming shortened V by 5 bases and J by 3 bases, and 10 bases separated the two germline ends. The PCR contained 60 Vbeta and 13 Jbeta primers. TCRdb's table, derived via immunoSEQ multiplex PCR, lists solely in-frame clones and lacks some. This table holds about 140,000 clones, approximately 80% found once. Study results and caveats: Donors belonging to an Asian-associated ancestry cluster reportedly showed fewer N-insertions in productive TCRs than the roughly 670-donor mean, according to what a later analysis found. The study found most TCR sequences rare, yet found some public TCRs in many donors.

This receptor was obtained from a woman aged 50 to 65 in good health and CMV-seropositive. The specimen sequenced was PBMCs. The chain carries TRBV6-5 and TRBJ1-2, with D possibly matching TRBD1 (5 bases). The CDR3 DNA reads as TGTGCCAGCAGTCTCGGGGGATACTATGGCTACACCTTC. This translates into CASSLGGYYGYTF.